The 8 T cell receptor beta chains listed next were all sequenced from one sample in a study of blood T cell repertoires in COVID-19. Data came from immunoSEQ multiplex PCR; TCRdb stores just in-frame clones and leaves some out. The top ten clones hold around 4.7% of a sample with roughly 240,000 clones, 80% to 90% of them seen once. Sequenced input: peripheral blood. All receptors derive from a woman between 70 and 85 years old with acute or convalescent COVID-19.

The genes are TRBV5-1 and TRBJ1-4; maybe TRBD1 (6 bases). Per the germline V gene, CDR1 is SGHRS and CDR2 is YFSETQ. The ends were cut back, 0 bases at V and 5 bases at J, with 11 bases in the middle. This CDR3 has 15 amino acids. In DNA, the CDR3 is TGCGCCAGCAGCTTGGGAGGACAGCTCAATGAAAAACTGTTTTTT. It specifies CASSLGGQLNEKLFF.

This clone appeared a few times. The rearrangement uses TRBV7-2 and TRBJ1-1; TRBD1 is a possible D gene (6 bases). There are 15 residues in the CDR3. V gave up 5 bases and J gave up 0 bases, with 13 bases separating them. CDR1 is SGHTA, CDR2 FQGNSA, per germline. The DNA of the CDR3 is TGTGCCAGCAGCCCGGGGGGGGGCATGAACACTGAAGCTTTCTTT. This gives the protein CASSPGGGMNTEAFF.

The CDR3 nucleotides are TGTGCCAGCAGCCCGGGACAGGGGGTTAATCTCTATGGCTACACCTTC. Protein product: CASSPGQGVNLYGYTF. V and J are TRBV5-4 and TRBJ1-2, with 11 bases identical to TRBD1. Trimming took 4 bases from V and 4 from J; bases not matched to a gene: 9. The CDR3 runs to 16 residues. Germline V gene lookup returns CDR1 SGHNT and CDR2 YYREEE (reference sequence).

The chain combines TRBV23-1 with TRBJ1-5; 7 bases align to TRBD1. TRBV23-1 is annotated as an ORF whose role is uncertain. Unmatched junction bases numbered 8, after V lost 10 bases and J lost 5 bases. The CDR3 consists of 13 residues. DNA of the CDR3: TGCGCCAACGCATACAGGGGCGATCAGCCCCAGCATTTT. The encoded protein is CANAYRGDQPQHF.

This clone showed up just a few times. V usage is TRBV6-5 and J usage is TRBJ2-7; 7 bases are a match to TRBD1. V shed 0 bases and J 4 bases; nucleotides not matched to a gene: 6. This CDR3 has 15 residues. The germline gives CDR1 MNHEY, CDR2 SVGAGI. Written as DNA, the CDR3 is TGTGCCAGCAGTTACTCCGACAGGGTAAGATACGAGCAGTACTTC. This encodes CASSYSDRVRYEQYF.

The chain couples TRBV4-3 to TRBJ2-7; 7 positions agree with TRBD1. The CDR3 loop spans 20 amino acids. After removal of 1 base from V and 2 bases from J, the junction contained 20 bases not matched to a gene. Germline values: CDR1 LGHNA, CDR2 YSLEER. The CDR3 sequence is CASSQVGLEGPRGRAYEQYF. The DNA for the CDR3 is TGCGCCAGCAGCCAAGTGGGCCTTGAGGGACCCAGGGGGAGAGCCTACGAGCAGTACTTC.

This clone was observed a few times. Written as DNA, the CDR3 is TGTGCCAGCAGTTTGCTTGGGGGGGGTTTTGGCAATCAGCCCCAGCATTTT. Translating it yields CASSLLGGGFGNQPQHF. The chain has TRBV27 and TRBJ1-5; D may be TRBD1 (5 bases). Per the germline V gene, CDR1 is MNHEY and CDR2 is SMNVEV (reference sequence). The germline V and J ends were trimmed by 3 bases and 2 bases, with 17 bases remaining between them. The CDR3 extends over 17 amino acids.

The rearrangement links TRBV5-1 to TRBJ1-3; TRBD1 aligns across 8 bases. V gave up 4 bases and J gave up 6 bases; unmatched junction bases: 9. Germline V lookup: CDR1 SGHRS, CDR2 YFSETQ. CDR3 size: 15 residues. CDR3 bases: TGCGCCAGCAGCCAGGAGGAGCAGGGGGCAAACACCATATATTTT. It codes for CASSQEEQGANTIYF.